This passage covers 21 T cell receptor beta chains from one sample sequenced in a study of T-cell memory formation after mild COVID-19. TCRdb reanalysed the 5' RACE reads using MiXCR and keeps one entry per CDR3 protein. The sample records hundreds of thousands of distinct CDR3 sequences, roughly 18% being singletons. Specimen: PBMCs or a T cell subset sorted from them (not recorded which). These receptors all come from an adult woman who had mild COVID-19 (a few samples of this study predate the infection). Cell type and time point are not known.

J is TRBJ1-4 and V is TRBV5-6; 8 bases map to TRBD1. Germline assignment: CDR1 SGHDT and CDR2 YYEEEE. The J segment lost 6 bases and the V segment lost 4 bases, leaving 5 bases of the junction unmatched. This CDR3 contains 14 residues. The CDR3 region is CASSQGARDEKLFF. CDR3 sequence (DNA): TGTGCCAGCAGCCAGGGGGCGCGAGATGAAAAACTGTTTTTT. Together with reference TRBV5-6 and TRBJ1-4, the CDR3 gives the full variable domain: DAGVTQSPTHLIKTRGQQVTLRCSPKSGHDTVSWYQQALGQGPQFIFQYYEEEERQRGNFPDRFSGHQFPNYSSELNVNALLLGDSALYLCASSQGARDEKLFFGSGTQLSVL.

This clonotype came up a few times. The chain couples TRBV20-1 to TRBJ2-4; D is perhaps TRBD1 or TRBD2 (5 bases each). Germline assignment: CDR1 DFQATT and CDR2 SNEGSKA (reference sequence). The ends were cut back, 1 base at V and 1 base at J, with 8 bases in the middle. The CDR3 covers 14 residues. This chain's CDR3 is CSARAGTAKNIQYF. CDR3 sequence (DNA): TGCAGTGCTAGAGCAGGGACGGCCAAAAACATTCAGTACTTC.

A few counts support this clonotype. Written as DNA, the CDR3 is TGTGCCACCAGTGAGACGGGACAGGGATTCTACAATGAGCAGTTCTTC. It encodes CATSETGQGFYNEQFF. The genes are TRBV24-1 and TRBJ2-1; TRBD1 matches 9 bases. In germline, CDR1 is KGHDR, CDR2 SFDVKD. Germline trimming cut 4 bases from V and 3 bases from J; bases unmatched to any gene: 6. The CDR3 consists of 16 residues.

This chain connects TRBV10-3 to TRBJ1-4; D may be TRBD1 (6 bases). V lost 2 bases, J lost 2 bases, and 12 bases lay in between. CDR3 size: 16 residues. CDR1 is ENHRY, CDR2 SYGVKD, per germline. The CDR3: CAISEQGQLTNEKLFF. CDR3 DNA sequence: TGTGCCATCAGTGAGCAAGGACAGCTGACTAATGAAAAACTGTTTTTT.

The chain employs TRBV7-9 and TRBJ2-5; perhaps TRBD1 as D (5 bases). Germline CDR1 SEHNR, CDR2 FQNEAQ (reference sequence). V was trimmed by 5 bases and J by 1 base, leaving 14 bases between them. The CDR3 consists of 15 residues. Here the CDR3 DNA reads TGTGCCAGCAGCGGACACCTGGGCGGCCAAGAGACCCAGTACTTC. It specifies CASSGHLGGQETQYF. The whole variable domain, remainder taken from reference TRBV7-9 and TRBJ2-5, is DTGVSQNPRHKITKRGQNVTFRCDPISEHNRLYWYRQTLGQGPEFLTYFQNEAQLEKSRLLSDRFSAERPKGSFSTLEIQRTEQGDSAMYLCASSGHLGGQETQYFGPGTRLLVL.

This chain connects TRBV5-1 to TRBJ2-5; 7 nucleotides agree with TRBD1. J gave up 2 bases and V 6 bases, and 7 bases lay outside the gene matches. Per germline, CDR1 SGHRS and CDR2 YFSETQ. This CDR3 has 14 amino acids. CDR3 in DNA: TGCGCCAGCACGAAGGGACAGCGGCAAGAGACCCAGTACTTC. Amino acid sequence: CASTKGQRQETQYF. Based on the CDR3 plus reference TRBV5-1 and TRBJ2-5, the full variable domain is KAGVTQTPRYLIKTRGQQVTLSCSPISGHRSVSWYQQTPGQGLQFLFEYFSETQRNKGNFPGRFSGRQFSNSRSEMNVSTLELGDSALYLCASTKGQRQETQYFGPGTRLLVL.

The V gene is TRBV30, the J gene TRBJ1-1, with 7 bases fitting TRBD1. This CDR3 spans 14 amino acids. Germline CDR1 reads GTSNPN; CDR2 reads SVGIG (reference sequence). Trimming took 2 bases from V and 8 from J; bases not matched to a gene: 11. The CDR3 loop is CAWSYGQVGIEAFF. CDR3 coding DNA: TGTGCCTGGAGTTACGGACAGGTTGGAATAGAAGCTTTCTTT.

The chain combines TRBV5-5 with TRBJ2-3, with TRBD1 identical over 8 bases. V dropped 4 bases and J dropped 5; count of bases not matched to a gene: 0. From germline, CDR1 is SGHKS and CDR2 YYEKEE (reference sequence). This CDR3 spans 12 amino acids. The CDR3 reads CASSDRGDTQYF. The CDR3 nucleotides read TGTGCCAGCAGCGACAGGGGAGATACGCAGTATTTT.

The chain combines TRBV12-3 or TRBV12-4 with TRBJ2-1; 8 positions match TRBD2. The CDR3 spans 13 residues. The trim removed 6 bases at V and 7 bases at J, leaving 5 bases unmatched. As DNA, the CDR3 is TGTGCCAGCAGATGGTCGGGGGGGAATGAGCAGTTCTTC. This translates into CASRWSGGNEQFF.

The rearrangement uses TRBV5-6 and TRBJ2-5; TRBD2 agrees at 8 bases. CDR3 length: 15 residues. The ends lost 0 bases at V and 0 bases at J; junction bases unmatched: 1. Germline CDR1 reads SGHDT; CDR2 reads YYEEEE. The CDR3 protein is CASSLVGLDQETQYF. CDR3 DNA sequence: TGTGCCAGCAGCTTGGTGGGACTAGACCAAGAGACCCAGTACTTC. Full variable domain (outside the CDR3, taken from reference TRBV5-6 and TRBJ2-5): DAGVTQSPTHLIKTRGQQVTLRCSPKSGHDTVSWYQQALGQGPQFIFQYYEEEERQRGNFPDRFSGHQFPNYSSELNVNALLLGDSALYLCASSLVGLDQETQYFGPGTRLLVL.

This rearrangement joins TRBV5-5 to TRBJ1-1, with 9 bases aligning to TRBD1. CDR3 length: 14 amino acids. V lost 3 bases to trimming and J lost 4 bases; unmatched junction nucleotides: 4. Germline CDR1 and CDR2: SGHKS and YYEKEE (reference sequence). The CDR3, as DNA: TGTGCCAGCAGCTCTTCGACAGGGGGCACTGAAGCTTTCTTT. It specifies CASSSSTGGTEAFF.

V usage is TRBV6-1 and J usage is TRBJ2-1; D tentatively reads TRBD1 or TRBD2 (5 bases each). V was trimmed by 9 bases and J by 0 bases, leaving 15 bases between them. The CDR3 is 15 amino acids. The V gene's germline CDR1 is MNHNS and CDR2 SASEGT. In nucleotides, the CDR3 is TGTGCCAGTCGAGGGGCGACAAGCTCCTACAATGAGCAGTTCTTC. Its translation is CASRGATSSYNEQFF.

V usage is TRBV5-5 and J usage is TRBJ2-1; the match to TRBD2 covers 13 bases. V was pared by 6 bases and J by 8 bases, with 20 bases of the junction left unmatched. CDR1 and CDR2 (germline): SGHKS, YYEKEE (reference sequence). The CDR3 length is 19 residues. CDR3 in DNA: TGTGCCAGCAACGTGTACTACAGGGAGGGACTAGCGGGATCCCATGAGCAGTTCTTC. As protein: CASNVYYREGLAGSHEQFF.

This clonotype was seen many times. DNA for the CDR3: TGCGCCAGCAGCTTGGCAGGCCCAATGGATACGCAGTATTTT. It is translated as CASSLAGPMDTQYF. This sequence joins TRBV5-1 and TRBJ2-3; D unresolved. The CDR3 consists of 14 residues. The germline V gene encodes CDR1 SGHRS and CDR2 YFSETQ. V lost 0 bases, J lost 6 bases, and 11 bases lay in between.

This clonotype has more than one count but fewer than ten. The chain uses TRBV9 and TRBJ2-1; the D call may be TRBD1 or TRBD2 (5 bases each). Trimming shortened V by 4 bases and J by 7 bases, and 24 bases separated the two germline ends. There are 17 residues in the CDR3. Germline lookup yields CDR1 SGDLS and CDR2 YYNGEE. The CDR3 here is CASSLPRGAGPLNEQFF. For the CDR3, the DNA is TGTGCCAGCAGCCTTCCCAGAGGGGCAGGGCCTCTGAATGAGCAGTTCTTC.

V and J are TRBV20-1 and TRBJ1-1, with TRBD1 as a possible D gene (5 bases). The CDR3 is made up of 16 amino acids. Trimming removed 5 bases from V and 1 base from J, with 20 bases in between. Per germline, CDR1 DFQATT and CDR2 SNEGSKA (reference sequence). The CDR3 is CSAPGYWGVGNTEAFF. For the CDR3, the DNA is TGCAGTGCTCCAGGGTATTGGGGCGTAGGGAACACTGAAGCTTTCTTT.

The chain uses TRBV12-3 or TRBV12-4 and TRBJ2-3, with D tentatively TRBD2 (7 bases). With 4 bases removed from V and 2 bases from J, the gap between germline ends came to 28 bases. This CDR3 contains 20 residues. The CDR3 nucleotides read TGTGCCAGCAGTTCCCTCCCTACGGCGGGGGCAACCCTCGACACAGATACGCAGTATTTT. This gives the protein CASSSLPTAGATLDTDTQYF.

This clonotype was counted between two and nine times. This rearrangement joins TRBV14 to TRBJ2-7; D gene unclear. Germline loops: CDR1 SGHDN, CDR2 FVKESK. The CDR3 consists of 14 residues. V was clipped by 1 base and J by 3 bases, with 10 bases between them. CDR3 sequence (DNA): TGTGCCAGCAGCCAAGGTGGCAGCAACTACGAGCAGTACTTC. Residues: CASSQGGSNYEQYF.

This clonotype was counted only a few times. V gene TRBV12-3 or TRBV12-4 combines with J gene TRBJ1-2; D gene unclear. This CDR3 spans 14 amino acids. The ends were cut back, 7 bases at V and 6 bases at J, with 18 bases in the middle. The CDR3 reads CASTYRRISHGYTF. CDR3 in DNA: TGTGCCAGCACCTACCGCAGGATCAGTCATGGCTACACCTTC.

The sample holds a few counts of this clonotype. The CDR3 nucleotides read TGTGCCAGCAGCCAAGGCGCAGGGGGTATGAGCAATGAGCAGTTCTTC. Protein sequence: CASSQGAGGMSNEQFF. The V gene is TRBV3-1, the J gene TRBJ2-1; 7 bases agree with TRBD1. Germline CDR1 and CDR2: LGHDT and YNNKEL (reference sequence). Unmatched junction bases numbered 9, after V lost 1 base and J lost 6 bases. The CDR3 is 16 amino acids.

The chain couples TRBV7-2 to TRBJ1-4; 8 bases match TRBD1. From germline, CDR1 is SGHTA and CDR2 FQGNSA. The CDR3 is made up of 18 amino acids. Trimming at V came to 3 bases and at J to 5 bases, leaving 14 bases not matched to a gene. The CDR3 region has the DNA TGTGCCAGCAGCTTCTCAGGGGGCCCATTCCGGAGAAATGAAAAACTGTTTTTT. It translates to CASSFSGGPFRRNEKLFF. The full variable domain, in which reference TRBV7-2 and TRBJ1-4 provide the parts outside the CDR3, is GAGVSQSPSNKVTEKGKDVELRCDPISGHTALYWYRQSLGQGLEFLIYFQGNSAPDKSGLPSDRFSAERTGGSVSTLTIQRTQQEDSAVYLCASSFSGGPFRRNEKLFFGSGTQLSVL.